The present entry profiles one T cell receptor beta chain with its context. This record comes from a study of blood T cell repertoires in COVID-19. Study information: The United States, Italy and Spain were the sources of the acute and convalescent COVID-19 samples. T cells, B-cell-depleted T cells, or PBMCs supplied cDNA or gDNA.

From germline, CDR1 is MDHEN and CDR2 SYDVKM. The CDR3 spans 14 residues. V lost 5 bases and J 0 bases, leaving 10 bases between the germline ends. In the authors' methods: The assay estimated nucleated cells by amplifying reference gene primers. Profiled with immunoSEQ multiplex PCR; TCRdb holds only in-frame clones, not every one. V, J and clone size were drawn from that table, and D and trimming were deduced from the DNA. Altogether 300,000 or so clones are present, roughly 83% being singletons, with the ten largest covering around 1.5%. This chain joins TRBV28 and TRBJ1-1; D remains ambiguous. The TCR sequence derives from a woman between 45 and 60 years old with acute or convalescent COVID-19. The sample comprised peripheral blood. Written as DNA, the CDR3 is TGTGCCAGCAGTCTAGACGGATTGAACACTGAAGCTTTCTTT. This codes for CASSLDGLNTEAFF.